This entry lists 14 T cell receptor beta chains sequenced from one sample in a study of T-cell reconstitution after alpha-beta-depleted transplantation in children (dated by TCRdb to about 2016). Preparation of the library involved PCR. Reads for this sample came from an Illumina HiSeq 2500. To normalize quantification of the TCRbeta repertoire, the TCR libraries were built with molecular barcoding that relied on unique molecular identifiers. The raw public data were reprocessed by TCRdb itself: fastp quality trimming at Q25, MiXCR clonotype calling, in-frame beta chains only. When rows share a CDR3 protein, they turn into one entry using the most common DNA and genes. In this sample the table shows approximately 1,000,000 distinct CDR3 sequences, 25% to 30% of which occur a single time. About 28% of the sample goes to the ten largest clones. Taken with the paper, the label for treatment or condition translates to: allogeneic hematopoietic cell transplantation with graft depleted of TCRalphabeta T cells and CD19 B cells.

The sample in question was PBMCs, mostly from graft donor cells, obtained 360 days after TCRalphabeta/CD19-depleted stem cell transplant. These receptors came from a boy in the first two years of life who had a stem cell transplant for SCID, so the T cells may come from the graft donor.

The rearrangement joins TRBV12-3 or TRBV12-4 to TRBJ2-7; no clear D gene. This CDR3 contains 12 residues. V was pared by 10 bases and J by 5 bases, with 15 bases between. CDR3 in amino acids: CATRGYDHEQYF. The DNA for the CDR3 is TGTGCCACCCGAGGTTACGACCACGAGCAGTACTTC.

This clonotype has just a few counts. The CDR3 bases are TGTGCCAGCAGTTTACCGGGACAGGGTATCGGAGCTTTCTTT. It encodes CASSLPGQGIGAFF. The rearrangement joins TRBV28 to TRBJ1-1; 9 positions match TRBD1. V shed 2 bases and J 10 bases; nucleotides not matched to a gene: 8. This CDR3 region has 14 residues. CDR1 is MDHEN, CDR2 SYDVKM, per germline.

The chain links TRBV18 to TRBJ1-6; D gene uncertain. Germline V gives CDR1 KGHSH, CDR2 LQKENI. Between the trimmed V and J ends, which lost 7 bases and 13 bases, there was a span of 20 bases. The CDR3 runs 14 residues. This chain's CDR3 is CASWAAPPRVPLHF. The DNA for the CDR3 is TGTGCCAGCTGGGCGGCGCCCCCGAGGGTTCCCCTCCACTTT.

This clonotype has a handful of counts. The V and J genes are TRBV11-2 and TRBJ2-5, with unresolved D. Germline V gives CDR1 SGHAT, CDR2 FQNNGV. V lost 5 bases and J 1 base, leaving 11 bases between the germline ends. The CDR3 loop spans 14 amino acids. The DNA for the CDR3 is TGTGCCAGCAGCCCCGGTAGTAGCCAAGAGACCCAGTACTTC. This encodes CASSPGSSQETQYF.

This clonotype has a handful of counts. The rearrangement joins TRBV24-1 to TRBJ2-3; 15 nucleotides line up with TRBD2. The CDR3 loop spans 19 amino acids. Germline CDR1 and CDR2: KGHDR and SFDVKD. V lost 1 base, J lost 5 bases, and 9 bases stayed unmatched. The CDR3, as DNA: TGTGCCACCAGTGATTTTCCCCGGACTAGCGGGGGGGATCAAGATACGCAGTATTTT. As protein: CATSDFPRTSGGDQDTQYF.

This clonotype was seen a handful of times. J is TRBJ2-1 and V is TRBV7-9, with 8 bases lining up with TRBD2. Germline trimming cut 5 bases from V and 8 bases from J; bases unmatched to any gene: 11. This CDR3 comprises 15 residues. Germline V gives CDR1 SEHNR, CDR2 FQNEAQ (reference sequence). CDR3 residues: CASSATGGPLDEQFF. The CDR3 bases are TGTGCCAGCAGCGCTACGGGGGGGCCGTTGGATGAGCAGTTCTTC.

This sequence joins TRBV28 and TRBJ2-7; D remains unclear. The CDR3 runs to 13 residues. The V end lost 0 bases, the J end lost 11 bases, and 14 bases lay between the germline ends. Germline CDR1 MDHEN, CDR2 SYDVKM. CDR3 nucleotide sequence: TGTGCCAGCAGTTTATGGGGTTTGACGGTCAAGTACTTC. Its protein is CASSLWGLTVKYF.

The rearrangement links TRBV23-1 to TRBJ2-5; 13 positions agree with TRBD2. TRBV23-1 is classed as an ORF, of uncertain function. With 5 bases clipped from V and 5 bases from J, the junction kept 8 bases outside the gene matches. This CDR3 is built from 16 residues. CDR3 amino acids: CASSYRLAGGGETQYF. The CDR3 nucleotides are TGCGCCAGCAGTTACCGACTAGCGGGGGGAGGGGAGACCCAGTACTTC.

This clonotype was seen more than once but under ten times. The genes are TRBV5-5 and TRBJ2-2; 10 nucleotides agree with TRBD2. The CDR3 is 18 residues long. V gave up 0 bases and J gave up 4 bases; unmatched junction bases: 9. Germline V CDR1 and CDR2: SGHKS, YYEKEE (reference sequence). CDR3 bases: TGTGCCAGCAGCTTGGACATCACTAGCGGGGCGGTCACCGGGGAGCTGTTTTTT. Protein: CASSLDITSGAVTGELFF.

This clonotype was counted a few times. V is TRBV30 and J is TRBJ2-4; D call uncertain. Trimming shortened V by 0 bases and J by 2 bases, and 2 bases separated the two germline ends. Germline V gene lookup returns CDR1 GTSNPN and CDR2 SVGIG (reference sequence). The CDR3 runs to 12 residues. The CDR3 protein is CAWSVTKNIQYF. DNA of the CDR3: TGTGCCTGGAGTGTGACCAAAAACATTCAGTACTTC.

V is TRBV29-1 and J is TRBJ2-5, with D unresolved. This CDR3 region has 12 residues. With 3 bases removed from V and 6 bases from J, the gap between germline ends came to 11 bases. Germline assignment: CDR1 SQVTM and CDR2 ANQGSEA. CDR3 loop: CSVEPPVQTQYF. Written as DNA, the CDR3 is TGCAGCGTTGAGCCCCCTGTCCAGACCCAGTACTTC. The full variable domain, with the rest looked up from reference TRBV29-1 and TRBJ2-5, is SAVISQKPSRDICQRGTSLTIQCQVDSQVTMMFWYRQQPGQSLTLIATANQGSEATYESGFVIDKFPISRPNLTFSTLTVSNMSPEDSSIYLCSVEPPVQTQYFGPGTRLLVL.

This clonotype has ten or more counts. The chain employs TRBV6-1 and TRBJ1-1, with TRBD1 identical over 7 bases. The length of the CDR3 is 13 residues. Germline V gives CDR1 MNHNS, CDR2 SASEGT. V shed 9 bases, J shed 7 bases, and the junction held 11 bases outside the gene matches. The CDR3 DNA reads TGTGCCAGTCGACTAGACAGGGTCGATGAAGCTTTCTTT. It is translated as CASRLDRVDEAFF.

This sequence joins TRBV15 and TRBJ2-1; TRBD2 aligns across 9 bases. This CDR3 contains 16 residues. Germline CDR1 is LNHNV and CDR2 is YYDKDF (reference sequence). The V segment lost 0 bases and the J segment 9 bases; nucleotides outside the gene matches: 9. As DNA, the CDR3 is TGTGCCACCAGCAGAGATTACGCGGGGGGGCTATCTGAGCAGTTCTTC. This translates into CATSRDYAGGLSEQFF.

DNA of the CDR3: TGTGCCAGCTCCGTGGGACAGCCTAGCACAGATACGCAGTATTTT. This encodes CASSVGQPSTDTQYF. The V and J genes are TRBV18 and TRBJ2-3; 7 bases align to TRBD1. This CDR3 comprises 15 residues. Germline CDR1 is KGHSH and CDR2 is LQKENI. Trimming at V came to 6 bases and at J to 0 bases, leaving 6 bases not matched to a gene.